This T cell receptor beta chain was documented in a study of beta chain features in type 1 diabetes. As every portion of the isolated RNA was reverse transcribed, the sequencing read expressed TCRB transcripts. Sequenced by immunoSEQ multiplex PCR; TCRdb stores in-frame clones only, minus some. The sample consists of some 500,000 clones, about 10% of them appearing once. To note about this clone: Its matching antigen is unknown.

Via the markers CD45RO/CCR7/CD25/CD127/CD95/CD27, stem cell-like memory, regulatory, central memory and naive CD4+ cells were sorted. Trimming stripped 2 bases from V and 1 base from J, with 24 bases between. The CDR3 extends over 18 amino acids. Germline loops: CDR1 GTSNPN, CDR2 SVGIG (reference sequence). General study points: The naive, central memory and Treg TCRB repertoires showed an apparent similarity that was greater among patients than among healthy donors. More deletions and fewer insertions at VDJ junctions were found in patients with type 1 diabetes.

Specimen: naive CD4+ T cells from blood. This chain uses TRBV30 with TRBJ2-7; D is undetermined. The receptor was isolated from a woman between 18 and 29 years old in good health. This CDR3 is CAWSLPLRAPTESYEQYF. The CDR3, as DNA: TGTGCCTGGAGTCTTCCTCTAAGGGCCCCGACTGAGTCCTACGAGCAGTACTTC.